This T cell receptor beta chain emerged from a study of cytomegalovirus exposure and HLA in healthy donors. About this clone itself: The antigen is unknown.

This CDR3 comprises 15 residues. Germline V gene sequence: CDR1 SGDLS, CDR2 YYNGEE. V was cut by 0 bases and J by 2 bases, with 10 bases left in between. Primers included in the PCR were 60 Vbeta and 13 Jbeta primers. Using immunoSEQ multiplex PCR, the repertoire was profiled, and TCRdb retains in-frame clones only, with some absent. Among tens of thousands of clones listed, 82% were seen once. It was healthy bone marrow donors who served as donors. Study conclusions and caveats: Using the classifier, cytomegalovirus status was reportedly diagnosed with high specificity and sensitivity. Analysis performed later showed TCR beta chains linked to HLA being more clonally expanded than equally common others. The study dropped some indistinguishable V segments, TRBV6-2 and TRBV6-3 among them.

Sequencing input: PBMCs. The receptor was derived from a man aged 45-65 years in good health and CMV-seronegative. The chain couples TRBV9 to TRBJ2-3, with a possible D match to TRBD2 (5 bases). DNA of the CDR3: TGTGCCAGCAGCGTAGCTCGAGGGAACACAGATACGCAGTATTTT. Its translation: CASSVARGNTDTQYF.